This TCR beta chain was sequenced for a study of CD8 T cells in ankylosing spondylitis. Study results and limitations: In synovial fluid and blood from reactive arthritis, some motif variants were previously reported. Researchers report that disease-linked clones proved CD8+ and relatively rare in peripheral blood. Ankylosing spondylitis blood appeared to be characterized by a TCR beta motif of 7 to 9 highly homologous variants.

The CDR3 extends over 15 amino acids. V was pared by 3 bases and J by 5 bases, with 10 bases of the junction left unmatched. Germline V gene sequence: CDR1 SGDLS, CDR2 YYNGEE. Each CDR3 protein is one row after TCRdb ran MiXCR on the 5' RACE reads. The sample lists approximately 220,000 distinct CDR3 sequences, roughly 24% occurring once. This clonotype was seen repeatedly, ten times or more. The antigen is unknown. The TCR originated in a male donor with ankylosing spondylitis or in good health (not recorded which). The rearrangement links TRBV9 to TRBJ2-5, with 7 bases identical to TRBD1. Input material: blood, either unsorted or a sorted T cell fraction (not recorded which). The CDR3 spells CASSGSGQGEETQYF. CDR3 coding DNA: TGTGCCAGCAGCGGCTCGGGGCAGGGGGAGGAGACCCAGTACTTC.